This entry lists 3 T cell receptor beta chains sequenced from one sample in a study of T cells in Graves' hyperthyroidism and ophthalmopathy. TCR beta CDR3 regions were amplified from RNA. The HTBI primer set was used in a first-round RT-PCR of the TCR CDR3. TCRdb reprocessed the multiplex PCR reads via MiXCR and lists one record per CDR3 protein. The table includes some 500,000 distinct CDR3 sequences, approximately 24% detected once. The sample was blood. All receptors derive from a woman in her 30s with Graves' ophthalmopathy.

This clonotype was counted at least ten times. The chain joins TRBV27 to TRBJ1-5; D is perhaps TRBD1 (5 bases). This CDR3 spans 13 amino acids. Looked up from germline, CDR1 is MNHEY and CDR2 is SMNVEV (reference sequence). Trimming removed 5 bases at V and 6 bases at J, with 11 bases between. The CDR3 DNA follows: TGTGCCAGCAGTGTGGGGCGTTCTCAGCCCCAGCATTTT. This sequence encodes CASSVGRSQPQHF.

As for this clonotype: The germline gene is not matched at one end of the junction; a read error may be the cause. The chain uses TRBV12-3 or TRBV12-4 and TRBJ1-2; D uncertain. The CDR3 has 11 residues. The CDR3 DNA follows: TGCGCCAGCAGTTTGTATGGTGGCTACACCTTC. Translating it yields CASSLYGGYTF.

This clonotype was observed a single time. This chain connects TRBV9 to TRBJ1-1, with 7 bases aligning to TRBD1. V gave up 0 bases and J gave up 4 bases; unmatched junction bases: 6. CDR3 size: 15 residues. CDR1 is SGDLS, CDR2 YYNGEE, per germline. The CDR3 reads CASSVGKGAGTEAFF. The CDR3 bases are TGTGCCAGCAGCGTAGGGAAGGGGGCGGGCACTGAAGCTTTCTTT.